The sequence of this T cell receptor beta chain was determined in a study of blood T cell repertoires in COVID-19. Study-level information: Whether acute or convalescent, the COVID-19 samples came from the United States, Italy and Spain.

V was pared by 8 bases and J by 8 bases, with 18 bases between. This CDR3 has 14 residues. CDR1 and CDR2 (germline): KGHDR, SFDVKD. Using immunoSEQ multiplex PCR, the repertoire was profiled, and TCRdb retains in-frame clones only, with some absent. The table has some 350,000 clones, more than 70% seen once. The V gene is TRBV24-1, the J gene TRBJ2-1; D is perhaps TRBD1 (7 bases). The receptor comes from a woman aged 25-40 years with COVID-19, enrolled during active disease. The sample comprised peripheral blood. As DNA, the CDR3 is TGTGCCACCAAGCAGACAGGGCGGGGCGATGAGCAGTTCTTC. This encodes CATKQTGRGDEQFF.